One and the same sample provided the 25 T cell receptor beta chains below, sequenced in a study of T cell responses to AZD1222 COVID-19 vaccine. The repertoire was sequenced with immunoSEQ multiplex PCR; TCRdb's copy has only in-frame clones and lacks some. This table has some 150,000 clones, around 90% appearing once. The source material was peripheral blood, sampled 28 days after the second AZD1222 dose. Receptors originate from an adult who received the AZD1222 COVID-19 vaccine.

The V and J genes are TRBV29-1 and TRBJ2-7; D is perhaps TRBD2 (6 bases). V was shortened by 6 bases and J by 3 bases, with 18 bases between the two germline ends. The CDR3 is 14 residues long. CDR1 and CDR2 from the germline V gene are SQVTM and ANQGSEA. CDR3 sequence reads: CSVLTGVRGYEQYF. CDR3 nucleotide sequence: TGCAGCGTCTTGACGGGGGTAAGGGGCTACGAGCAGTACTTC.

The chain couples TRBV7-2 to TRBJ1-4; D ambiguous. The V end was cut by 8 bases, the J end by 5 bases, with 9 bases between. CDR3 length: 12 amino acids. The V gene's germline CDR1 is SGHTA and CDR2 FQGNSA. The DNA of the CDR3 is TGTGCCAGCGGTAGAATGAATGAAAAACTGTTTTTT. Protein: CASGRMNEKLFF. Filled out from reference TRBV7-2 and TRBJ1-4, the complete variable domain reads GAGVSQSPSNKVTEKGKDVELRCDPISGHTALYWYRQSLGQGLEFLIYFQGNSAPDKSGLPSDRFSAERTGGSVSTLTIQRTQQEDSAVYLCASGRMNEKLFFGSGTQLSVL.

The chain carries TRBV29-1 and TRBJ1-1, with TRBD1 matching 7 bases. Germline trimming cut 6 bases from V and 8 bases from J; bases unmatched to any gene: 9. The CDR3 is 12 residues long. The germline V gene encodes CDR1 SQVTM and CDR2 ANQGSEA. The CDR3 sequence is CSVGQVGIEAFF. The CDR3, as DNA: TGCAGCGTAGGACAGGTCGGGATAGAAGCTTTCTTT.

The chain couples TRBV3-1 (or the pseudogene TRBV3-2) to TRBJ1-2; no clear D. The CDR3 consists of 12 residues. Germline CDR1 is LGHDT and CDR2 is YNNKEL (reference sequence). Trimming shortened V by 2 bases and J by 12 bases, and 13 bases separated the two germline ends. The CDR3 spells CASSQREGLNTF. DNA of the CDR3: TGTGCCAGCAGCCAAAGGGAGGGATTGAACACCTTC.

The V call is TRBV10-2, the J call TRBJ1-5, with D possibly matching TRBD1 (5 bases). V was clipped by 7 bases and J by 2 bases, with 9 bases between them. The germline CDR1 and CDR2 sequences are WSHSY and SAAADI. CDR3 length: 13 residues. CDR3 nucleotide sequence: TGCGCCAGCAATGGAGGGGGCAATCAGCCCCAGCATTTT. It is translated as CASNGGGNQPQHF.

The chain couples TRBV18 to TRBJ2-1, with D perhaps matching TRBD2 (6 bases). Trimming cost V 5 bases and J 5 bases, with 19 bases left between them. This CDR3 is built from 16 residues. Per the germline V gene, CDR1 is KGHSH and CDR2 is LQKENI. This chain's CDR3 is CASSNQGAGLDNEQFF. The CDR3 nucleotides read TGTGCCAGCTCAAACCAAGGGGCGGGGCTCGACAATGAGCAGTTCTTC.

The chain links TRBV19 to TRBJ2-7; D perhaps matches TRBD2 (5 bases). The CDR3 covers 15 residues. Germline lookup yields CDR1 LNHDA and CDR2 SQIVND (reference sequence). V lost 5 bases to trimming and J lost 1 base, with 15 bases between them. Here the CDR3 reads CASSFRLTGSYEQYF. The CDR3 coding sequence is TGTGCCAGTAGTTTCAGGTTAACGGGGTCCTACGAGCAGTACTTC.

The chain carries TRBV5-4 and TRBJ2-1, with 9 nucleotides matching TRBD1. The CDR3 consists of 13 residues. Per germline, CDR1 SGHNT and CDR2 YYREEE (reference sequence). Trimming took 3 bases from V and 8 from J; bases not matched to a gene: 3. CDR3: CASSWDREDEQFF. The CDR3 DNA follows: TGTGCCAGCAGCTGGGACAGGGAAGATGAGCAGTTCTTC.

V usage is TRBV9 and J usage is TRBJ1-2, with a possible D match to TRBD1 (6 bases). Deletions cut 0 bases from V and 0 bases from J, with 12 bases between. The CDR3 is 16 amino acids. The germline V gene encodes CDR1 SGDLS and CDR2 YYNGEE. The CDR3 here is CASSVARTGTNYGYTF. The DNA of the CDR3 is TGTGCCAGCAGCGTAGCTAGAACAGGGACTAACTATGGCTACACCTTC.

This chain connects TRBV11-2 to TRBJ2-1, with 8 bases aligning to TRBD2. J gave up 0 bases and V 2 bases, and 9 bases lay outside the gene matches. CDR1 SGHAT and CDR2 FQNNGV come from the germline V gene. CDR3 length equals 18 residues. The CDR3 DNA is TGTGCCAGCAGCTTACTAAGCGGGGGCAAGAGCTCCTACAATGAGCAGTTCTTC. Translation gives CASSLLSGGKSSYNEQFF.

V is TRBV18 and J is TRBJ1-1; D not resolved. There are 13 residues in the CDR3. CDR1 and CDR2 (germline): KGHSH, LQKENI. The germline V and J ends were trimmed by 5 bases and 0 bases, with 7 bases remaining between them. CDR3 coding DNA: TGTGCCAGCTCATGGACGGTGAACACTGAAGCTTTCTTT. It yields the protein CASSWTVNTEAFF.

The rearrangement links TRBV3-1 (or the pseudogene TRBV3-2) to TRBJ2-6, with D unclear. V shed 3 bases and J shed 0 bases, with 6 bases lying between them. In germline, CDR1 is LGHDT, CDR2 YNNKEL (reference sequence). The CDR3 runs to 15 residues. CDR3 bases: TGTGCCAGCAGCCATTGGAGCTCTGGGGCCAACGTCCTGACTTTC. Amino acids: CASSHWSSGANVLTF.

The CDR3 coding sequence is TGTGCCAGCAGTCCCTATTGGAGAGCAGGAACTAATGAAAAACTGTTTTTT. Its translation: CASSPYWRAGTNEKLFF. This sequence joins TRBV6-6 and TRBJ1-4; D unresolved. Germline V gene sequence: CDR1 MNHNY, CDR2 SVGAGI (reference sequence). CDR3 size: 17 residues. V dropped 5 bases and J dropped 1 base, with 17 bases sitting between them.

The count of this clone is one. The genes are TRBV21-1 and TRBJ2-3; the table calls TRBD2, which could not be checked here. TRBV21-1 is a documented pseudogene. The length of the CDR3 is 15 residues. Here the CDR3 DNA reads TGTGCCAGCAGCTTAGGAGACCCCCGGAAGGATACGCAGTATTTT. Encoded protein: CASSLGDPRKDTQYF.

The chain employs TRBV27 and TRBJ1-2, with 11 nucleotides matching TRBD1. V gave up 7 bases and J gave up 4 bases; unmatched junction bases: 8. Looked up from germline, CDR1 is MNHEY and CDR2 is SMNVEV (reference sequence). There are 15 residues in the CDR3. Here the CDR3 DNA reads TGTGCCAGCAAAAAACCCGGACAGGGGGCCTATGGCTACACCTTC. This sequence encodes CASKKPGQGAYGYTF.

CDR3 region: CASSQSAPGDSRFYEQYF. The CDR3 DNA reads TGTGCCAGCAGCCAGTCAGCCCCGGGGGACAGTCGGTTCTACGAGCAGTACTTC. This chain links TRBV3-1 (or the pseudogene TRBV3-2) with TRBJ2-7; possibly TRBD1 for D (7 bases). Germline-derived CDR1 and CDR2 are LGHDT and YNNKEL (reference sequence). This CDR3 has 18 residues. Between the trimmed V and J ends, which lost 3 bases and 3 bases, there was a span of 24 bases.

This clone was counted between two and nine times. The J gene is TRBJ2-1, the V gene TRBV4-1, with 12 bases lining up with TRBD2. V dropped 6 bases and J dropped 6; count of bases not matched to a gene: 6. CDR1 is MGHRA and CDR2 is YSYEKL in the germline V gene. The CDR3 totals 15 residues. CDR3 loop: CASRTGLAGSNEQFF. CDR3 DNA: TGCGCCAGCAGAACGGGACTAGCGGGCTCCAATGAGCAGTTCTTC.

The CDR3 spells CASSYSRGSEQFF. In nucleotides, the CDR3 is TGTGCCAGCAGTTACTCGAGGGGGTCTGAGCAGTTCTTC. J is TRBJ2-1 and V is TRBV6-5; a possible D gene is TRBD1 (6 bases). This CDR3 is built from 13 residues. Trimming removed 0 bases at V and 9 bases at J, with 9 bases between. CDR1 is MNHEY and CDR2 is SVGAGI in the germline V gene.

This chain connects TRBV19 to TRBJ2-3, with D uncertain. CDR3 length: 12 residues. Trimming left V 6 bases short and J 1 base short, with 5 bases between. Germline V gene lookup returns CDR1 LNHDA and CDR2 SQIVND (reference sequence). The DNA for the CDR3 is TGTGCCAGTAGCCTTCGCACAGATACGCAGTATTTT. Encoded protein: CASSLRTDTQYF.

V usage is TRBV3-1 (or the pseudogene TRBV3-2) and J usage is TRBJ2-7; D possibly corresponds to TRBD1 (6 bases). Looked up from germline, CDR1 is LGHDT and CDR2 is YNNKEL (reference sequence). The CDR3 contains 14 residues. The V end lost 8 bases, the J end lost 4 bases, and 18 bases lay between the germline ends. DNA for the CDR3: TGTGCCAGCCGTAGGGGAGTGGGGGCATACGAGCAGTACTTC. Protein: CASRRGVGAYEQYF.

The gene calls are TRBV6-5 and TRBJ2-1; 11 bases agree with TRBD2. The length of the CDR3 is 15 residues. Trimming removed 7 bases from V and 5 bases from J; junction bases left unmatched: 7. In germline, CDR1 is MNHEY, CDR2 SVGAGI. The CDR3: CASTRGTSGNNEQFF. The CDR3 bases are TGTGCCAGCACCCGAGGGACTAGCGGTAACAATGAGCAGTTCTTC.

The genes are TRBV12-3 or TRBV12-4 and TRBJ2-3, with a possible D match to TRBD2 (5 bases). The V end lost 6 bases, the J end lost 6 bases, and 13 bases lay between the germline ends. The CDR3 is 13 amino acids. CDR3 nucleotide sequence: TGTGCCAGCAGGCCGACGGGGATCGATACGCAGTATTTT. Residues: CASRPTGIDTQYF.

The V gene is TRBV6-5, the J gene TRBJ2-1; D not certain. CDR1 is MNHEY, CDR2 SVGAGI, per germline. CDR3 length equals 14 residues. V gave up 4 bases and J gave up 3 bases, with 10 bases separating them. The CDR3 spells CASSSWQDYNEQFF. CDR3 in DNA: TGTGCCAGCAGTTCATGGCAGGACTACAATGAGCAGTTCTTC.

The genes are TRBV7-6 and TRBJ1-3, with D unclear. The CDR3 is 16 amino acids. Trimming pared 5 bases from V and 0 bases from J, leaving 14 bases between. The germline V gene has CDR1 SGHVS and CDR2 FNYEAQ. CDR3 nucleotides: TGTGCCAGCAGCCCCCTGGCTGCAAGCTCTGGAAACACCATATATTTT. This gives the protein CASSPLAASSGNTIYF. Full variable domain (outside the CDR3, taken from reference TRBV7-6 and TRBJ1-3): GAGVSQSPRYKVTKRGQDVALRCDPISGHVSLYWYRQALGQGPEFLTYFNYEAQQDKSGLPNDRFSAERPEGSISTLTIQRTEQRDSAMYRCASSPLAASSGNTIYFGEGSWLTVV.

This clone was found once. The rearrangement links TRBV7-8 to TRBJ1-2; D is unclear. Germline V lookup: CDR1 SGHVS, CDR2 FQNEAQ. Trimming shortened V by 4 bases and J by 8 bases, and 17 bases separated the two germline ends. This CDR3 contains 14 residues. CDR3 bases: TGTGCCAGCAGCTCCCCCCCGGGGAGGCAGGGCTACACCTTC. The encoded protein is CASSSPPGRQGYTF.